This TCR beta chain was obtained from a study of cytomegalovirus exposure and HLA in healthy donors. Overall study context: In a previous analysis, 120 million or so unique TCR beta sequences were found from approximately 180 million T cells. Whole-study findings and limits: TRBV6-2, TRBV6-3 and some other V segments were unresolvable in 87-base-pair reads. A later analysis found most CMV-associated TCR beta chains apparently HLA-restricted. Generally TCR sequences proved uncommon, though certain public TCRs appeared in numerous donors.

Remarks on this clone: Its antigen is unidentified.

CDR3 size: 16 residues. Per the germline V gene, CDR1 is LGHNA and CDR2 is YNFKEQ. J lost 5 bases, V lost 4 bases, and 11 bases had no gene match. The PCR ran on 60 Vbeta and 13 Jbeta primers. Some clones are missing from TCRdb's copy, which holds only in-frame ones; the method was immunoSEQ multiplex PCR. This table has some 110,000 clones, roughly 76% appearing once. The source material was PBMCs. The rearrangement links TRBV4-2 to TRBJ2-5, with TRBD2 matching over 9 bases. The source is a woman in her sixties or seventies in good health and CMV-seropositive. CDR3 sequence reads: CASSLNSGGGVETQYF. CDR3 bases: TGTGCCAGCAGCCTTAATAGCGGGGGTGGAGTTGAGACCCAGTACTTC.